This entry lists 8 T cell receptor beta chains sequenced from one sample in a study of blood T cell repertoires in COVID-19. Sequenced by immunoSEQ multiplex PCR; TCRdb stores in-frame clones only, minus some. The sample records fewer than 250,000 clones, 75% to 85% being singletons. The sequencing input was PBMCs or T cells enriched from blood (not recorded which). The receptors here all came from a woman aged 45 to 65 with acute COVID-19.

The chain links TRBV18 to TRBJ1-1; the match to TRBD1 covers 7 bases. This CDR3 has 15 amino acids. Germline-derived CDR1 and CDR2 are KGHSH and LQKENI. The ends lost 3 bases at V and 2 bases at J; junction bases unmatched: 6. Written as DNA, the CDR3 is TGTGCCAGCTCACCTGGGACAGAGCAAAACACTGAAGCTTTCTTT. Residues: CASSPGTEQNTEAFF.

This chain joins TRBV4-2 and TRBJ1-5; 10 bases line up with TRBD1. CDR3 length equals 15 residues. V lost 0 bases and J lost 6; bases outside the gene matches: 2. Germline assignment: CDR1 LGHNA and CDR2 YNFKEQ. The CDR3 reads CASSQEGTGVQPQHF. CDR3 coding DNA: TGTGCCAGCAGCCAAGAGGGGACAGGGGTTCAGCCCCAGCATTTT.

The chain recombines TRBV27 with TRBJ1-2; TRBD1 might be the D (6 bases). V was cut by 2 bases and J by 8 bases, with 21 bases left in between. Germline CDR1 MNHEY, CDR2 SMNVEV (reference sequence). CDR3 length: 16 amino acids. This CDR3 is CASSLRAPGQTEGYTF. DNA for the CDR3: TGTGCCAGCAGTTTAAGGGCCCCGGGACAAACGGAGGGCTACACCTTC.

The V gene is TRBV28, the J gene TRBJ1-4; 7 bases align to TRBD1. Germline V gene sequence: CDR1 MDHEN, CDR2 SYDVKM. J gave up 7 bases and V 2 bases, and 10 bases lay outside the gene matches. This CDR3 has 16 amino acids. The CDR3 DNA is TGTGCCAGCAGTTTAAAAGAAGGGGGCTTGGGTGAAAAACTGTTTTTT. Encoded protein: CASSLKEGGLGEKLFF.

J is TRBJ1-2 and V is TRBV4-2, with D perhaps matching TRBD1 (6 bases). V shed 2 bases and J shed 0 bases, with 16 bases lying between them. CDR3 length: 17 residues. Germline CDR1 is LGHNA and CDR2 is YNFKEQ. CDR3 in DNA: TGTGCCAGCAGCCAAATGAGTGGACAGTCAACTAACTATGGCTACACCTTC. It codes for CASSQMSGQSTNYGYTF.

V and J are TRBV29-1 and TRBJ2-5, with 11 bases that match TRBD2. V shed 6 bases and J 1 base; nucleotides not matched to a gene: 7. In germline, CDR1 is SQVTM, CDR2 ANQGSEA. CDR3 length: 15 amino acids. The CDR3 reads CSVLGLAEPQETQYF. The CDR3 DNA reads as TGCAGCGTACTGGGACTAGCGGAGCCCCAAGAGACCCAGTACTTC.

The chain has TRBV28 and TRBJ2-3; D is undetermined. Germline V gene sequence: CDR1 MDHEN, CDR2 SYDVKM. Trimming stripped 3 bases from V and 5 bases from J, with 6 bases between. This CDR3 has 12 amino acids. The CDR3 DNA is TGTGCCAGCAGTTTTTTAGAAGATACGCAGTATTTT. It translates to CASSFLEDTQYF.

This clone was seen repeatedly, ten times or more. The chain is built from TRBV7-9 and TRBJ2-1; D is possibly TRBD1 (6 bases). Trimming left V 1 base short and J 6 bases short, with 10 bases between. The germline CDR1 and CDR2 sequences are SEHNR and FQNEAQ (reference sequence). The CDR3 contains 14 residues. The CDR3 bases are TGTGCCAGCAGCTTAGACAGGGCCCCCAATGAGCAGTTCTTC. Its translation is CASSLDRAPNEQFF.